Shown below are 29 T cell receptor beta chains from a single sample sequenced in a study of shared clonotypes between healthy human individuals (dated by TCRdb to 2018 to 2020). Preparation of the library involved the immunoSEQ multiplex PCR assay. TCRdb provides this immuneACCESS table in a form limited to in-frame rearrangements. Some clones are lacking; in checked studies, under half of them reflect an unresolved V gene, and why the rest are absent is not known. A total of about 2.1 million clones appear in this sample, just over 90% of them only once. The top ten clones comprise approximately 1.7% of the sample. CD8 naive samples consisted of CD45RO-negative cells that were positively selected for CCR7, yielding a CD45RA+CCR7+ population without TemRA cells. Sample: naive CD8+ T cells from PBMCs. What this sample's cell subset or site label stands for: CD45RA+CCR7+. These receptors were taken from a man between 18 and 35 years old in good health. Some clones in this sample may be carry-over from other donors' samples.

The CDR3 DNA reads TGTGCCAGCAGTCCCAGGGGACGGCCTGATGGCTACACCTTC. Translation: CASSPRGRPDGYTF. The rearrangement joins TRBV6-6 to TRBJ1-2, with D tentatively TRBD1 (6 bases). V lost 5 bases and J lost 6, with 16 bases in between. Germline CDR1 is MNHNY and CDR2 is SVGAGI (reference sequence). CDR3 size: 14 residues.

The CDR3 nucleotides read TGTGCCAGCAGCTTAGTTGAAGGGCAGGGGTTGGATGAGCAGTTCTTC. It specifies CASSLVEGQGLDEQFF. The chain has TRBV7-8 and TRBJ2-1; possible D gene TRBD1, 6 bases. Germline CDR1 reads SGHVS; CDR2 reads FQNEAQ. This CDR3 is 16 amino acids long. The ends were cut back, 1 base at V and 8 bases at J, with 18 bases in the middle.

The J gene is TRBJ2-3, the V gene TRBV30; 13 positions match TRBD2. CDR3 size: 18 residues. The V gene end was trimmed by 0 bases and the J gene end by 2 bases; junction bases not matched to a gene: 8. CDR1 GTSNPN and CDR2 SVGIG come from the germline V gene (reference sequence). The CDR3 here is CAWSVIRGLAGTTDTQYF. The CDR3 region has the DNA TGTGCCTGGAGTGTAATCCGGGGACTAGCGGGGACCACAGATACGCAGTATTTT.

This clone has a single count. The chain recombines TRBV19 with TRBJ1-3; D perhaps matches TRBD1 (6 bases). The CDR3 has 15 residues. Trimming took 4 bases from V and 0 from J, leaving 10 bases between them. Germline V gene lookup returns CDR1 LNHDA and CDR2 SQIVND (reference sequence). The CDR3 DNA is TGTGCCAGTAGTAACCGGGGGGCCTCTGGAAACACCATATATTTT. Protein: CASSNRGASGNTIYF.

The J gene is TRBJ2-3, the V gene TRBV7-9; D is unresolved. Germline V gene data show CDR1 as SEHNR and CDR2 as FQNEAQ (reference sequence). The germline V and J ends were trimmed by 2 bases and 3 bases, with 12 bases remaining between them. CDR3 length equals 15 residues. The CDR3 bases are TGTGCCAGCAGCTTACCGCATTGGAAAACAGATACGCAGTATTTT. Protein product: CASSLPHWKTDTQYF.

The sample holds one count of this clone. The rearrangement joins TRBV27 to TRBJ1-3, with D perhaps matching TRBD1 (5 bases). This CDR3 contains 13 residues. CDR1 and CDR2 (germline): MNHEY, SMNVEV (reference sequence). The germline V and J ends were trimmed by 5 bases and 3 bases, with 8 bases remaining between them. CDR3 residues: CASSLTVGNTIYF. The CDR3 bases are TGTGCCAGCAGTCTGACAGTTGGAAACACCATATATTTT.

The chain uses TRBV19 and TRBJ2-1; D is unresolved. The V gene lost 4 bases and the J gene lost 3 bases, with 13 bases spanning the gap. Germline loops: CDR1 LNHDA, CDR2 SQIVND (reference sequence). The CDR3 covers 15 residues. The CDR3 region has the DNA TGTGCCAGTAGTACCGATAGTACACTCTACAATGAGCAGTTCTTC. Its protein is CASSTDSTLYNEQFF.

CDR3 region: CASRHPNTGELFF. In DNA, the CDR3 is TGTGCCAGCCGGCATCCGAACACCGGGGAGCTGTTTTTT. The chain couples TRBV28 to TRBJ2-2; D not certain. The CDR3 is 13 residues long. In germline, CDR1 is MDHEN, CDR2 SYDVKM. V was pared by 8 bases and J by 0 bases, with 7 bases between.

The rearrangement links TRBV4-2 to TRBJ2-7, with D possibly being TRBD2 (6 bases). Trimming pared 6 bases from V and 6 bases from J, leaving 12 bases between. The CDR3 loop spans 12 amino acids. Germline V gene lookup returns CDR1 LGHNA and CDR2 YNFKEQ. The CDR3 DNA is TGTGCCAGCAGTGAGGCGGGGACCGAGCAGTACTTC. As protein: CASSEAGTEQYF.

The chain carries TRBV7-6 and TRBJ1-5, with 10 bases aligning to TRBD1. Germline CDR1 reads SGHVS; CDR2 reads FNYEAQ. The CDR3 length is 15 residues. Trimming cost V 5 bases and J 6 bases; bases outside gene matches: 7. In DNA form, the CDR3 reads TGTGCCAGCAGCCTGGGACAGGGGAGTACTCAGCCCCAGCATTTT. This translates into CASSLGQGSTQPQHF.

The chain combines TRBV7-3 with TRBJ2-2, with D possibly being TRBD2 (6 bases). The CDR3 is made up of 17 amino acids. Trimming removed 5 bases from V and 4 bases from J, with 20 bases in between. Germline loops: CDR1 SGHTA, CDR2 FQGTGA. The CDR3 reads CASSPRVGGVRTGELFF. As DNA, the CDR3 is TGTGCCAGCAGCCCGCGAGTCGGGGGAGTTCGCACCGGGGAGCTGTTTTTT.

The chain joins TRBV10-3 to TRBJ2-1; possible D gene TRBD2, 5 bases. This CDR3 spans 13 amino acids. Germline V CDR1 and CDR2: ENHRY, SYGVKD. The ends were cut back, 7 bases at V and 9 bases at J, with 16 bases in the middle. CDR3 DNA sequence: TGTGCCATCACCTCCGATGGGAGCGGTGAGCAGTTCTTC. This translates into CAITSDGSGEQFF.

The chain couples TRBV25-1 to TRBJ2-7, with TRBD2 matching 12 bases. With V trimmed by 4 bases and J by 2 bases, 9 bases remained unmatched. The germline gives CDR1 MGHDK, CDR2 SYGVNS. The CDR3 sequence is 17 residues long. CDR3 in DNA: TGTGCCAGCAGTGGACCGGGACTAGCGGGCCACCCCTACGAGCAGTACTTC. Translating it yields CASSGPGLAGHPYEQYF.

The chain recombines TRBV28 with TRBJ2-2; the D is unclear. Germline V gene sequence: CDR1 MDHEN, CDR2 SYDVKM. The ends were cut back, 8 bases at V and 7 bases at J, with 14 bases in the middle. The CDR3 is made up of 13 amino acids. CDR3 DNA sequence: TGTGCCAGCGACCCCGTCGGCCTCGGGGAGCTGTTTTTT. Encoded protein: CASDPVGLGELFF.

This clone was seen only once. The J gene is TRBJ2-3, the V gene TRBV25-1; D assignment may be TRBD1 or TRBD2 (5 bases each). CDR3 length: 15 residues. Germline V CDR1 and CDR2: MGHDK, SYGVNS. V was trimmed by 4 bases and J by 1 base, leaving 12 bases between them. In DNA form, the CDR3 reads TGTGCCAGCAGTGTTGGGGGTGTGGGCACAGATACGCAGTATTTT. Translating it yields CASSVGGVGTDTQYF.

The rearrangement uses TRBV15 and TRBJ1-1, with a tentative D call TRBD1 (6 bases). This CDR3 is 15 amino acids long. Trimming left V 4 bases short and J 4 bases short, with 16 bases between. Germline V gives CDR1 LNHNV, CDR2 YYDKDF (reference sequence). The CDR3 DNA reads TGTGCCACCAGCACCAAATGGACAGCGAGCACTGAAGCTTTCTTT. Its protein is CATSTKWTASTEAFF.

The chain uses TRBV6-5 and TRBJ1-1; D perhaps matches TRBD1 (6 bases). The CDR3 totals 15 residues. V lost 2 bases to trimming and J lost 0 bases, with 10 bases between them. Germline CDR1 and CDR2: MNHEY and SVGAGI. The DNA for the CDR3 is TGTGCCAGCAGTTACCGGGGGCTGATGAACACTGAAGCTTTCTTT. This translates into CASSYRGLMNTEAFF.

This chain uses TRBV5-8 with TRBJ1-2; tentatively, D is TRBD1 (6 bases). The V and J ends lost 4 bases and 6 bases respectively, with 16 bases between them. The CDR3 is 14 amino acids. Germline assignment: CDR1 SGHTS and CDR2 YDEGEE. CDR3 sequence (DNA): TGTGCCAGCAGCGACCCGGGGGCGCGGGATGGCTACACCTTC. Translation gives CASSDPGARDGYTF. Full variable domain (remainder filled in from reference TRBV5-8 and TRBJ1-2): EAGVTQSPTHLIKTRGQQATLRCSPISGHTSVYWYQQALGLGLQFLLWYDEGEERNRGNFPPRFSGRQFPNYSSELNVNALELEDSALYLCASSDPGARDGYTFGSGTRLTVV.

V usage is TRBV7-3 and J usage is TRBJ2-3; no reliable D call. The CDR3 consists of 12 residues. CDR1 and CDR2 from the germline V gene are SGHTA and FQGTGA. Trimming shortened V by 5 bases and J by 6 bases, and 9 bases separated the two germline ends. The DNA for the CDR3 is TGTGCCAGCAGCCTCCTTGGGGATACGCAGTATTTT. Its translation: CASSLLGDTQYF. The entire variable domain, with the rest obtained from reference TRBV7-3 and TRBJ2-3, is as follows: GAGVSQTPSNKVTEKGKYVELRCDPISGHTALYWYRQSLGQGPEFLIYFQGTGAADDSGLPNDRFFAVRPEGSVSTLKIQRTERGDSAVYLCASSLLGDTQYFGPGTRLTVL.

The DNA of the CDR3 is TGTGCCAGCAGTCCTCAAGTTGGACTAATGAACACTGAAGCTTTCTTT. Residues: CASSPQVGLMNTEAFF. The rearrangement links TRBV27 to TRBJ1-1, with no clear D. This CDR3 region has 16 residues. From germline, CDR1 is MNHEY and CDR2 SMNVEV (reference sequence). V was trimmed by 5 bases and J by 0 bases, leaving 16 bases between them.

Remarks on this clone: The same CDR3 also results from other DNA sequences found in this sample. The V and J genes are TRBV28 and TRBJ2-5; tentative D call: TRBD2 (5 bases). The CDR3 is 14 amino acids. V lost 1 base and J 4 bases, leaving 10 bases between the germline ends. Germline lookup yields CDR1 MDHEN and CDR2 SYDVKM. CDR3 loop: CASSLLTGRETQYF. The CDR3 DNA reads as TGTGCCAGCAGTTTATTGACGGGGAGAGAGACCCAGTACTTC.

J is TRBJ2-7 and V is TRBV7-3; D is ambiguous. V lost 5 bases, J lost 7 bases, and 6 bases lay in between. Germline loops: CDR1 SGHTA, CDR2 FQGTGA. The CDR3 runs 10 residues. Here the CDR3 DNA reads TGTGCCAGCAGCGTCGGGGAGCAGTACTTC. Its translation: CASSVGEQYF. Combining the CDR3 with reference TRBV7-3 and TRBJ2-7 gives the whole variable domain GAGVSQTPSNKVTEKGKYVELRCDPISGHTALYWYRQSLGQGPEFLIYFQGTGAADDSGLPNDRFFAVRPEGSVSTLKIQRTERGDSAVYLCASSVGEQYFGPGTRLTVT.

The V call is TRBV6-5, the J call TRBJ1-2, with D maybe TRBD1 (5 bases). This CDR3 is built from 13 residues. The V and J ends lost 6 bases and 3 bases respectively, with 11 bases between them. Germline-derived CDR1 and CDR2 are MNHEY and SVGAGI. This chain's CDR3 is CASSPTEDYGYTF. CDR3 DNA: TGTGCCAGCAGCCCGACAGAAGACTATGGCTACACCTTC.

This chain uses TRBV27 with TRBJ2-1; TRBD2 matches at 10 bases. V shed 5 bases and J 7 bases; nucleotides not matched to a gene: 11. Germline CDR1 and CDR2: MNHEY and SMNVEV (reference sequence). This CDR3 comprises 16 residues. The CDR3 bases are TGTGCCAGCAGTGAAGGAGCGGGAGGGATGGGGAATGAGCAGTTCTTC. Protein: CASSEGAGGMGNEQFF.

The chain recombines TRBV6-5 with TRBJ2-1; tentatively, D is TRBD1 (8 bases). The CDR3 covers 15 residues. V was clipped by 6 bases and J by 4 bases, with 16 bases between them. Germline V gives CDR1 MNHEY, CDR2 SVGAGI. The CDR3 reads CASRNGQGLYNEQFF. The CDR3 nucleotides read TGTGCCAGCAGAAACGGACAGGGACTATACAATGAGCAGTTCTTC.

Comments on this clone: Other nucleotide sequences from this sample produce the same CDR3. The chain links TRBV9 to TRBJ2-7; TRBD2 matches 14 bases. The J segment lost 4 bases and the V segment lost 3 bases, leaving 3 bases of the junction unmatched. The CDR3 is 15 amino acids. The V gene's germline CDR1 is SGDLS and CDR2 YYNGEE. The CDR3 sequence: CASSAGTSGSYEQYF. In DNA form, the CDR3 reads TGTGCCAGCAGCGCCGGGACTAGCGGGAGTTACGAGCAGTACTTC.

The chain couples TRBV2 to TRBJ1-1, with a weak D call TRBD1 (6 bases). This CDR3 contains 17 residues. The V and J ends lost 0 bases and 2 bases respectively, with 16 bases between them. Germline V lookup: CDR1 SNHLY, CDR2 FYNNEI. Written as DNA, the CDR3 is TGTGCCAGCAGTGAAGCGCAGGCAGGGGCAAGCAACACTGAAGCTTTCTTT. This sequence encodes CASSEAQAGASNTEAFF. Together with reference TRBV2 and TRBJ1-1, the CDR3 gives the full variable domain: EPEVTQTPSHQVTQMGQEVILRCVPISNHLYFYWYRQILGQKVEFLVSFYNNEISEKSEIFDDQFSVERPDGSNFTLKIRSTKLEDSAMYFCASSEAQAGASNTEAFFGQGTRLTVV.

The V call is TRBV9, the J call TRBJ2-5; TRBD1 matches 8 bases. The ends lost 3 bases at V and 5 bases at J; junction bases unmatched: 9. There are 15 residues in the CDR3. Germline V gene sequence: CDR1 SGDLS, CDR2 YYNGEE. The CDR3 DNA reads TGTGCCAGCAGCGGCCGGACAGGGAAAGGGGAGACCCAGTACTTC. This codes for CASSGRTGKGETQYF.

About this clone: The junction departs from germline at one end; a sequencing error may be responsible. The CDR3 nucleotides are TGCAGCGTTGAAACAGGGGTTAACGGAAACACCGTATATTTT. Its translation: CSVETGVNGNTVYF. The chain uses TRBV29-1 and TRBJ1-3; 7 bases fit TRBD1. CDR1 and CDR2 from the germline V gene are SQVTM and ANQGSEA. This CDR3 spans 14 amino acids.